One sample yielded the 8 T cell receptor beta chains listed below, sequenced in a study of blood T cell repertoires in COVID-19. Data came from immunoSEQ multiplex PCR; TCRdb stores just in-frame clones and leaves some out. There are more than 200,000 clones in the sample; about 88% occur only once, and about 9.4% lies in the top ten. Material: peripheral blood. The origin of the receptors is a woman between 45 and 60 years old with COVID-19, enrolled during active disease.

The CDR3 protein is CASSLRRPTLARSYEQYF. The CDR3 DNA follows: TGTGCCAGCAGTTTGAGAAGGCCGACCCTTGCTAGAAGCTACGAGCAGTACTTC. This chain joins TRBV27 and TRBJ2-7; D not resolved. CDR3 length: 18 residues. Germline CDR1 and CDR2: MNHEY and SMNVEV (reference sequence). V was clipped by 3 bases and J by 3 bases, with 24 bases between them.

Concerning this clone: One junction end disagrees with the germline gene, perhaps due to a read error. The V gene is TRBV5-1, the J gene TRBJ2-2; 9 bases match TRBD2. From germline, CDR1 is SGHRS and CDR2 YFSETQ. This CDR3 region has 15 residues. The CDR3 sequence: CARSWGGGATGELFF. DNA for the CDR3: TGCGCCCGCAGCTGGGGCGGGGGGGCCACCGGGGAGCTGTTTTTT.

The V gene is TRBV2, the J gene TRBJ1-2, with a weak D call TRBD1 (6 bases). The V gene lost 5 bases and the J gene lost 4 bases, with 14 bases spanning the gap. The germline gives CDR1 SNHLY, CDR2 FYNNEI. The CDR3 is made up of 14 amino acids. The CDR3 spells CASSIFPGAYGYTF. CDR3 DNA: TGTGCCAGCAGTATTTTTCCAGGGGCCTATGGCTACACCTTC.

A single count supports this clone. This CDR3 reads CASSLVLSGEQYF. The CDR3 DNA sequence: TGTGCCAGCAGCTTAGTTTTGAGCGGAGAGCAGTACTTC. The chain joins TRBV7-2 to TRBJ2-7, with a possible D match to TRBD2 (5 bases). The CDR3 is made up of 13 amino acids. Germline lookup yields CDR1 SGHTA and CDR2 FQGNSA. Between the trimmed V and J ends, which lost 1 base and 7 bases, there was a span of 11 bases.

The chain has TRBV19 and TRBJ1-5; 7 bases align to TRBD1. The germline gives CDR1 LNHDA, CDR2 SQIVND (reference sequence). CDR3 length: 15 residues. The J segment lost 4 bases and the V segment lost 7 bases, leaving 10 bases of the junction unmatched. CDR3 protein: CASNEEGARNQPQHF. CDR3 bases: TGTGCCAGTAATGAGGAGGGGGCTAGGAATCAGCCCCAGCATTTT. The variable domain in full, completed from reference TRBV19 and TRBJ1-5, reads DGGITQSPKYLFRKEGQNVTLSCEQNLNHDAMYWYRQDPGQGLRLIYYSQIVNDFQKGDIAEGYSVSREKKESFPLTVTSAQKNPTAFYLCASNEEGARNQPQHFGDGTRLSIL.

This clone was seen once. V and J are TRBV4-1 and TRBJ1-5; possibly TRBD1 for D (6 bases). Germline V gene sequence: CDR1 MGHRA, CDR2 YSYEKL. V was pared by 4 bases and J by 6 bases, with 19 bases between. The length of the CDR3 is 16 residues. In nucleotides, the CDR3 is TGCGCCAGCAGCCCTACGCGGGGGCGGTTAGGTCAGCCCCAGCATTTT. Its protein product is CASSPTRGRLGQPQHF.

The V and J genes are TRBV15 and TRBJ1-1, with D possibly TRBD1 on 6 matching bases. CDR3 size: 13 residues. The V and J ends lost 5 bases and 1 base respectively, with 8 bases between them. Germline V gives CDR1 LNHNV, CDR2 YYDKDF (reference sequence). The CDR3 coding sequence is TGTGCCACCAGCGGACAGCCGAACACTGAAGCTTTCTTT. Amino acid sequence: CATSGQPNTEAFF.

The CDR3 reads CASSDLQGAGRTQYF. DNA for the CDR3: TGTGCCAGCAGTGACTTACAGGGGGCAGGACGGACCCAGTACTTC. The gene calls are TRBV2 and TRBJ2-5; 9 bases align to TRBD1. Germline trimming cut 3 bases from V and 7 bases from J; bases unmatched to any gene: 9. Germline V CDR1 and CDR2: SNHLY, FYNNEI. This CDR3 is built from 15 residues.